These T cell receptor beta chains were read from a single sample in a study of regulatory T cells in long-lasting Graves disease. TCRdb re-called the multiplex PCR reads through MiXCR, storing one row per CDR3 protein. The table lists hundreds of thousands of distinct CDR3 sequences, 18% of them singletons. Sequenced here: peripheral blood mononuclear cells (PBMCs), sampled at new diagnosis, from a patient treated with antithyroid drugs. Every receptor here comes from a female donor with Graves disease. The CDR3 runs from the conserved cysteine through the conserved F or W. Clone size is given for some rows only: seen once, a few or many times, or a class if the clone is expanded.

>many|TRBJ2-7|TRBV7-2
CASSLGAGAYEQYF
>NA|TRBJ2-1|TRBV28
CASSPHSTSGRYNEQFF
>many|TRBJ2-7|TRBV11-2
CASSLDRLNYEQYF
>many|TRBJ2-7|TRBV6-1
CASAGRGFREQYF
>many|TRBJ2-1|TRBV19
CASTLNNEQFF
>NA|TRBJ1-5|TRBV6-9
CASSYGWQVVNQPQHF
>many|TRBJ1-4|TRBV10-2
CASSELEGSQGDHEKLFF
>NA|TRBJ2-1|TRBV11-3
CASSLDNGQVYNEQFF
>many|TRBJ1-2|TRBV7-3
CASSPRRSEGYTF
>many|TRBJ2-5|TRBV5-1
CASSLASGPQETQYF
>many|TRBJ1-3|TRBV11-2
CASSLDPWQDSGNTIYF
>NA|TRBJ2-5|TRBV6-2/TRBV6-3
CASSYALGGPPQETQYF
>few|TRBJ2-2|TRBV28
CASNTYGGTSGELFF
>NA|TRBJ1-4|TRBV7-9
CASSLAHGNEKLFF
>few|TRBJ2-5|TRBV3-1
CASSQDRGQEIQYF
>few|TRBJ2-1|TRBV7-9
CASSPLAGDYNEQFF
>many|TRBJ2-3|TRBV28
CASSSREADTQYF
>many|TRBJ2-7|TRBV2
CASRPQGSTRREQYF
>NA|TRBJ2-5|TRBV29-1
CSVAGLAEGRYETQYF
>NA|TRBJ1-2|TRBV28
CASSLGLAIYGYTF
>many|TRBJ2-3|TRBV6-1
CASSGLAGGLTDTQYF
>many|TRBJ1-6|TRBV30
CAHRETYNSPLHF
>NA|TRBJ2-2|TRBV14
CASSQDLAGVKAGELFF
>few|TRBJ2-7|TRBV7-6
CASSSVAGGPHITYEQYF
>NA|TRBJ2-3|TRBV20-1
CSARDPSGSTDTQYF
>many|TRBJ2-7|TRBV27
CASSRSGPLEQYF
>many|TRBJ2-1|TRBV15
CATSRGAMAEQFF
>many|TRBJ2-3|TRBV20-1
CSAPWGGTDTQYF
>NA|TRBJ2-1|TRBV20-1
CSARDPQGTLPEQFF
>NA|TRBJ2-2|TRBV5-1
CASSEQTGQGTGELFF
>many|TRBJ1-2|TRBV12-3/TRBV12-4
CASSPGQGMFGYTF
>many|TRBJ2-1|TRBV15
CATSRELREGNEQFF
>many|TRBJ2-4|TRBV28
CASSFLATGAKNIQYF
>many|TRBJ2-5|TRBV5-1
CASSLDGGRTQYF
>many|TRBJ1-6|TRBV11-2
CASSRATGQVGSPLHF
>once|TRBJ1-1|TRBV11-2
CASSLGTALGGTEAFF
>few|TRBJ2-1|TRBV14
CASSQERGSYNEQFF
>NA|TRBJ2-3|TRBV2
CASSDGQVSTDTQYF
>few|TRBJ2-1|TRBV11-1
CASSLNSLVGYNEQFF
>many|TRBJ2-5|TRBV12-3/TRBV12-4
CASSSTSGRGETQYF
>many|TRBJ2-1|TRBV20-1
CSAPGSGSYEQFF
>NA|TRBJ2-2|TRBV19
CASSITQNTGELFF
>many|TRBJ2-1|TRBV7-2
CASSLGIAEARRFF
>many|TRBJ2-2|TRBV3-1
CASSQGPEGTGELFF